The next 27 T cell receptor beta chains were all read from a single sample in a study of blood T cells in healthy people across ages. It was with a sample-barcoded 5' primer and a J-beta primer mix that a second PCR of about 7 to 12 cycles was run. TCRdb reprocessed the 5' RACE reads with MiXCR, giving one entry per CDR3 protein. Found here are around 780,000 distinct CDR3 sequences, about 56% of them singletons; the top ten hold around 25%. The sample comprised blood. Receptors were obtained from a man aged 40-49 years in good health.

This clonotype appeared once. The CDR3 DNA sequence: TGCAGCGTTGAGCAGACAGGGGGCCGGAATGGCTACACCTTC. Protein: CSVEQTGGRNGYTF. The V and J genes are TRBV29-1 and TRBJ1-2; 10 nucleotides match TRBD1. This CDR3 comprises 14 residues. The V gene's germline CDR1 is SQVTM and CDR2 ANQGSEA. The V and J ends lost 3 bases and 6 bases, in that order; junction bases with no gene match: 7.

The CDR3 region has the DNA TGCAGTGCTAGACATGACAGGGGGCGGAATACGCAGTATTTT. It yields the protein CSARHDRGRNTQYF. The gene calls are TRBV20-1 and TRBJ2-3, with 10 bases fitting TRBD1. Trimming at V came to 2 bases and at J to 7 bases, leaving 6 bases not matched to a gene. CDR1 and CDR2 from the germline V gene are DFQATT and SNEGSKA (reference sequence). CDR3 size: 14 residues.

V gene TRBV2 combines with J gene TRBJ1-1; D unresolved. The CDR3 loop spans 13 amino acids. Deletions cut 2 bases from V and 1 base from J, with 5 bases between. Germline V gene lookup returns CDR1 SNHLY and CDR2 FYNNEI. CDR3 nucleotide sequence: TGTGCCAGCAGTGAACAATCGAACACTGAAGCTTTCTTT. It encodes CASSEQSNTEAFF.

This sequence joins TRBV28 and TRBJ2-1, with no clear D. CDR1 is MDHEN and CDR2 is SYDVKM in the germline V gene. The CDR3 consists of 11 residues. V lost 7 bases, J lost 5 bases, and 6 bases lay in between. In DNA, the CDR3 is TGTGCCAGCACTCGGGACAATGAGCAGTTCTTC. It translates to CASTRDNEQFF.

V and J are TRBV6-5 and TRBJ1-5; no definite D call. The CDR3 is made up of 14 amino acids. Trimming left V 0 bases short and J 3 bases short, with 6 bases between. CDR1 and CDR2 from the germline V gene are MNHEY and SVGAGI. The CDR3 sequence: CASSYSVNNQPQHF. The CDR3 coding sequence is TGTGCCAGCAGTTACTCAGTCAACAATCAGCCCCAGCATTTT.

This clonotype was detected only once. This chain uses TRBV4-2 with TRBJ2-5; TRBD2 matches at 11 bases. The CDR3 contains 17 residues. Trimming took 1 base from V and 1 from J; bases not matched to a gene: 5. From germline, CDR1 is LGHNA and CDR2 YNFKEQ. CDR3 coding DNA: TGTGCCAGCAGCCAAGGCCTAGCGGGGGGTACCCAAGAGACCCAGTACTTC. Its protein product is CASSQGLAGGTQETQYF.

This clonotype appeared many times. CDR3 DNA: TGCAGCGCCCTACCGGACGGGAACTATGGCTACACCTTC. It codes for CSALPDGNYGYTF. The gene calls are TRBV29-1 and TRBJ1-2; D gene uncertain. Trimming took off 7 bases at V and 2 bases at J, with 14 bases between the two ends. CDR1 SQVTM and CDR2 ANQGSEA come from the germline V gene. The CDR3 spans 13 residues.

The gene calls are TRBV4-3 and TRBJ2-1; D is unresolved. The J call may be incorrect, as the DNA end agrees better with TRBJ2-7. This CDR3 region has 15 residues. CDR1 is LGHNA and CDR2 is YSLEER in the germline V gene. The DNA for the CDR3 is TGCGCCAGCAGCCAAGATTCCCAGTCCTACAATGAGCAGTACTTC. Protein product: CASSQDSQSYNEQYF.

V is TRBV21-1 and J is TRBJ1-2; the D call TRBD1 from the table was never checked on the DNA. TRBV21-1 is termed a pseudogene. The CDR3 is made up of 13 amino acids. The CDR3 DNA follows: TGTGCCAGCAACCGGACAGATCACTATGGCTACACCTTC. It yields the protein CASNRTDHYGYTF.

V usage is TRBV27 and J usage is TRBJ2-7, with D uncertain. The germline V gene encodes CDR1 MNHEY and CDR2 SMNVEV (reference sequence). The CDR3 sequence is 13 residues long. The V end lost 8 bases, the J end lost 6 bases, and 17 bases lay between the germline ends. The CDR3 reads CASSTGLRREQYF. The CDR3 region has the DNA TGTGCCAGCTCCACCGGGCTCCGGCGCGAGCAGTACTTC.

The chain recombines TRBV5-1 with TRBJ2-1, with D hard to call. The V gene's germline CDR1 is SGHRS and CDR2 YFSETQ. V was shortened by 4 bases and J by 6 bases, with 11 bases between the two germline ends. The CDR3 extends over 13 amino acids. CDR3 nucleotide sequence: TGCGCCAGCAGCCTGGACCGAATCAATGAGCAGTTCTTC. Protein sequence: CASSLDRINEQFF.

V usage is TRBV30 and J usage is TRBJ2-5; 7 bases fit TRBD2. In germline, CDR1 is GTSNPN, CDR2 SVGIG (reference sequence). The CDR3 is made up of 14 amino acids. After removal of 0 bases from V and 3 bases from J, the junction contained 4 bases not matched to a gene. Written as DNA, the CDR3 is TGTGCCTGGAGTGTAGGACTAGTAAAAGAGACCCAGTACTTC. Translating gives CAWSVGLVKETQYF.

The genes are TRBV25-1 and TRBJ2-7; D might be TRBD1 or TRBD2, each matching 5 bases. The germline V gene encodes CDR1 MGHDK and CDR2 SYGVNS. The CDR3 sequence is 17 residues long. Trimming cost V 0 bases and J 10 bases, with 25 bases left between them. CDR3 nucleotide sequence: TGTGCCAGCAGTGAATACGGAGAGACAGTTGGAGGAGAGACCCAGTACGTC. Its translation is CASSEYGETVGGETQYV.

The genes are TRBV6-5 and TRBJ2-6, with unresolved D. Germline CDR1 reads MNHEY; CDR2 reads SVGAGI. The CDR3 runs to 17 residues. V lost 4 bases to trimming and J lost 0 bases, with 13 bases between them. CDR3 sequence: CASSFTSFGSGANVLTF. In DNA, the CDR3 is TGTGCCAGCAGTTTCACTTCGTTCGGCTCTGGGGCCAACGTCCTGACTTTC.

This clonotype was seen a few times. The genes are TRBV25-1 and TRBJ2-4; D may be TRBD1 (6 bases). V dropped 10 bases and J dropped 6 bases, with 10 bases sitting between them. CDR3 length: 11 residues. Germline CDR1 and CDR2: MGHDK and SYGVNS. The chain's CDR3 is CATPGANIQYF. CDR3 sequence (DNA): TGTGCCACCCCAGGGGCAAACATTCAGTACTTC.

The gene calls are TRBV29-1 and TRBJ2-7; D may be TRBD1 (5 bases). Germline assignment: CDR1 SQVTM and CDR2 ANQGSEA. The CDR3 has 13 amino acids. Trimming cost V 1 base and J 2 bases, with 9 bases left between them. The CDR3: CSVEADIPYEQYF. Written as DNA, the CDR3 is TGCAGCGTTGAAGCGGACATCCCCTACGAGCAGTACTTC.

This clonotype was seen only once. The V gene is TRBV5-4, the J gene TRBJ2-6; 8 nucleotides align to TRBD1. The J segment lost 7 bases and the V segment lost 0 bases, leaving 6 bases of the junction unmatched. Germline CDR1 and CDR2: SGHNT and YYREEE (reference sequence). This CDR3 contains 16 residues. The CDR3 loop is CASSLELTGGANVLTF. The CDR3 DNA is TGTGCCAGCAGCTTGGAATTAACAGGGGGAGCCAACGTCCTGACTTTC.

In this sample, this clonotype turned up a few times. This chain connects TRBV29-1 to TRBJ1-2; 8 bases match TRBD1. J gave up 7 bases and V 6 bases, and 7 bases lay outside the gene matches. CDR1 is SQVTM and CDR2 is ANQGSEA in the germline V gene. The CDR3 runs to 12 residues. The CDR3 DNA reads TGCAGCGTCCGACAGGGGTCTCGTGGCTACACCTTC. It is translated as CSVRQGSRGYTF.

This clonotype came up a few times. The chain combines TRBV3-1 with TRBJ2-5; 14 bases line up with TRBD2. The J call may be incorrect, as the DNA end agrees better with TRBJ2-7. Germline V lookup: CDR1 LGHDT, CDR2 YNNKEL (reference sequence). There are 18 residues in the CDR3. CDR3 sequence: CASSQYMMTSGRDHEQYF. DNA for the CDR3: TGTGCCAGCAGCCAATATATGATGACTAGCGGGAGGGACCACGAGCAGTACTTC.

In DNA form, the CDR3 reads TGTGCCAGCTCACCGGCCGGGGGACTGGATACGCAGTATTTT. This translates into CASSPAGGLDTQYF. V is TRBV18 and J is TRBJ2-3; D perhaps matches TRBD2 (6 bases). This CDR3 comprises 14 residues. Germline CDR1 KGHSH, CDR2 LQKENI. V dropped 3 bases and J dropped 6 bases, with 13 bases sitting between them. Complete variable domain (other parts from reference TRBV18 and TRBJ2-3): NAGVMQNPRHLVRRRGQEARLRCSPMKGHSHVYWYRQLPEEGLKFMVYLQKENIIDESGMPKERFSAEFPKEGPSILRIQQVVRGDSAAYFCASSPAGGLDTQYFGPGTRLTVL.

The CDR3 is CASSVGTDYNEQFF. DNA for the CDR3: TGTGCCAGCAGCGTCGGGACAGACTACAATGAGCAGTTCTTC. The chain uses TRBV27 and TRBJ2-1, with TRBD1 identical over 7 bases. CDR3 size: 14 residues. CDR1 MNHEY and CDR2 SMNVEV come from the germline V gene (reference sequence). Unmatched junction bases numbered 5, after V lost 6 bases and J lost 3 bases.

This clonotype was counted between two and nine times. The gene calls are TRBV28 and TRBJ2-7; TRBD1 agrees at 8 bases. Per germline, CDR1 MDHEN and CDR2 SYDVKM. V shed 6 bases and J 3 bases; nucleotides not matched to a gene: 4. The CDR3 consists of 13 residues. CDR3 DNA: TGTGCCAGCAGCGAAGGGACAGGCTACGAGCAGTACTTC. Protein sequence: CASSEGTGYEQYF.

The table lists this clonotype with a few counts. The chain recombines TRBV7-9 with TRBJ2-4, with D possibly TRBD1 on 5 matching bases. CDR1 and CDR2 from the germline V gene are SEHNR and FQNEAQ (reference sequence). CDR3 length equals 13 residues. With 7 bases removed from V and 2 bases from J, the gap between germline ends came to 9 bases. DNA of the CDR3: TGTGCCAGCATTCAGGGATCCAAAAACATTCAGTACTTC. Amino acid sequence: CASIQGSKNIQYF.

V usage is TRBV7-2 and J usage is TRBJ2-2; 7 bases line up with TRBD1. Germline V gene data show CDR1 as SGHTA and CDR2 as FQGNSA. The CDR3 contains 14 residues. The trim removed 3 bases at V and 4 bases at J, leaving 2 bases unmatched. The CDR3 sequence: CASSFSGGTGELFF. Here the CDR3 DNA reads TGTGCCAGCAGCTTCTCAGGGGGCACCGGGGAGCTGTTTTTT.

V gene TRBV5-1 combines with J gene TRBJ2-5; D may be TRBD1 or TRBD2 (5 bases each). The tail of the sequence fits TRBJ2-7 better, so the J call may be wrong. The CDR3 contains 17 residues. In germline, CDR1 is SGHRS, CDR2 YFSETQ. The CDR3: CASSLKTGPRERYEQYF. CDR3 nucleotide sequence: TGCGCCAGCAGCTTAAAAACGGGACCCAGGGAACGCTACGAGCAGTACTTC.

The rearrangement joins TRBV29-1 to TRBJ2-7; D perhaps matches TRBD1 (5 bases). Between the trimmed V and J ends, which lost 4 bases and 3 bases, there was a span of 13 bases. CDR1 is SQVTM and CDR2 is ANQGSEA in the germline V gene. The CDR3 is 13 residues long. In DNA form, the CDR3 reads TGCAGCGTTGTTTTCAGGGCTCGCTACGAGCAGTACTTC. Amino acid sequence: CSVVFRARYEQYF.

CDR3 loop: CAQMGAHLNTQYF. CDR3 DNA sequence: TGTGCCCAAATGGGGGCCCACCTAAATACGCAGTATTTT. The V and J genes are TRBV7-9 and TRBJ2-3; weak D call: TRBD1 (6 bases). There are 13 residues in the CDR3. In germline, CDR1 is SEHNR, CDR2 FQNEAQ (reference sequence). V lost 11 bases, J lost 7 bases, and 19 bases lay in between.